These T cell receptor beta chains were read from a single sample in a study of blood T cells in healthy people across ages. TCRdb re-called the 5' RACE reads with MiXCR, one entry per CDR3 protein. The table shows hundreds of thousands of distinct CDR3 sequences, with over 25% occurring only once. These data also featured in a second study, about T cells of mothers and their children.

The sequenced material came from blood. These receptors originate from a boy under 10 years old in good health. The CDR3 runs from the conserved cysteine through the conserved F or W. A D gene is named only where the DNA matches it firmly. Clone size is shown for a subset of rows, as once, few, many or a class of expanded clone.

cdr3_nt: TGTGCCAGCAGTCGCGGGATCTCTGGAAACACCATATATTTT
cdr3_aa: CASSRGISGNTIYF
d_call: -
j_call: TRBJ1-3
clone_size: few
v_call: TRBV6-5

cdr3_nt: TGTGCCAGCAGCTATGTTTCGAAGGGCGAGCAGTACTTC
cdr3_aa: CASSYVSKGEQYF
d_call: -
j_call: TRBJ2-7
clone_size: few
v_call: TRBV5-4

cdr3_nt: TGTGCCAGCAGTTTCCCAGCGGGGATGAACACCGGGGAGCTGTTTTTT
cdr3_aa: CASSFPAGMNTGELFF
d_call: TRBD2
j_call: TRBJ2-2
clone_size: many
v_call: TRBV12-3/TRBV12-4

cdr3_nt: TGCGCCAGCAGTGTAGGTCACCTCTCTGGAAACACCATATATTTT
cdr3_aa: CASSVGHLSGNTIYF
d_call: -
j_call: TRBJ1-3
clone_size: few
v_call: TRBV10-2

cdr3_nt: TGCGCCAGCAGCCAGGGACGGAGCTCTGGGGCCAACGTCCTGACTTTC
cdr3_aa: CASSQGRSSGANVLTF
d_call: -
j_call: TRBJ2-6
clone_size: -
v_call: TRBV5-1

cdr3_nt: TGTGCCAGCAAGGTGGATCTAAGCACAGATACGCAGTATTTT
cdr3_aa: CASKVDLSTDTQYF
d_call: -
j_call: TRBJ2-3
clone_size: few
v_call: TRBV13

cdr3_nt: TGTGCCATCACCGTAGCGGACCAAGAGACCCAGTACTTC
cdr3_aa: CAITVADQETQYF
d_call: -
j_call: TRBJ2-5
clone_size: few
v_call: TRBV10-3

cdr3_nt: TGTGCCAGCAGTTTAGGACGTTTGGCGGGAGGGCCGCCCTCCCTATACAATGAGCAGTTCTTC
cdr3_aa: CASSLGRLAGGPPSLYNEQFF
d_call: TRBD2
j_call: TRBJ2-1
clone_size: few
v_call: TRBV28

cdr3_nt: TGCGCCAGCTCACCGGCGAGCTCCTACGAGCAGTACTTC
cdr3_aa: CASSPASSYEQYF
d_call: -
j_call: TRBJ2-7
clone_size: many
v_call: TRBV18

cdr3_nt: TGTGCCATCAGTCCGCAGGACAGACTGGGTGGCTACACCTTC
cdr3_aa: CAISPQDRLGGYTF
d_call: -
j_call: TRBJ1-2
clone_size: -
v_call: TRBV10-3

cdr3_nt: TGTGCCAGCAGTTCCGACAGGGGGGACGAGCAGTACTTC
cdr3_aa: CASSSDRGDEQYF
d_call: TRBD1
j_call: TRBJ2-7
clone_size: -
v_call: TRBV12-3/TRBV12-4

cdr3_nt: TGCAGTGCCCCACAAGGTGGAAACTACGAGCAGTACTTC
cdr3_aa: CSAPQGGNYEQYF
d_call: -
j_call: TRBJ2-7
clone_size: few
v_call: TRBV20-1

cdr3_nt: TGCGCCAGCAGCTACGGGACAGATTCGTTCCGATATGGCTACACCTTC
cdr3_aa: CASSYGTDSFRYGYTF
d_call: TRBD1
j_call: TRBJ1-2
clone_size: -
v_call: TRBV5-1

cdr3_nt: TGTGCCAGCAGCTTAGTACGGGGGGCGCGTTATCAAGGCTACACCTTC
cdr3_aa: CASSLVRGARYQGYTF
d_call: -
j_call: TRBJ1-2
clone_size: -
v_call: TRBV11-2

cdr3_nt: TGTGCCATCAGTGAGTCGATACCGGGGTCCGAGCAGTACTTC
cdr3_aa: CAISESIPGSEQYF
d_call: -
j_call: TRBJ2-7
clone_size: few
v_call: TRBV10-3

cdr3_nt: TGCGCCAGCAGCTTGGGAGCGGGGGGGCCATCTACAGATACGCAGTATTTT
cdr3_aa: CASSLGAGGPSTDTQYF
d_call: TRBD2
j_call: TRBJ2-3
clone_size: -
v_call: TRBV5-1

cdr3_nt: TGTGCCAGCAGTAGGGGACAGAACACCTACGAGCAGTACTTC
cdr3_aa: CASSRGQNTYEQYF
d_call: TRBD1
j_call: TRBJ2-7
clone_size: -
v_call: TRBV6-2/TRBV6-3

cdr3_nt: TGTGCCAGCAGTGTTTCGGCGGGGGCAGCAGAAAAACTGTTTTTT
cdr3_aa: CASSVSAGAAEKLFF
d_call: -
j_call: TRBJ1-4
clone_size: -
v_call: TRBV12-3/TRBV12-4

cdr3_nt: TGTGCCAGCAGTTTAAAGGTTTACGAGCAGTACTTC
cdr3_aa: CASSLKVYEQYF
d_call: -
j_call: TRBJ2-7
clone_size: -
v_call: TRBV12-3/TRBV12-4

cdr3_nt: TGTGCCAGCAGCTTCCGACTAGCGGGAAACACAGATACGCAGTATTTT
cdr3_aa: CASSFRLAGNTDTQYF
d_call: TRBD2
j_call: TRBJ2-3
clone_size: few
v_call: TRBV7-9

cdr3_nt: TGTGCCAGCAGTGACTTAACAGGGACAGGGTACACCTTC
cdr3_aa: CASSDLTGTGYTF
d_call: TRBD1
j_call: TRBJ1-2
clone_size: few
v_call: TRBV6-4

cdr3_nt: TGTGCCAGCAGTTACGCCGAGGAAAATTCACCCCTCCACTTT
cdr3_aa: CASSYAEENSPLHF
d_call: -
j_call: TRBJ1-6
clone_size: few
v_call: TRBV6-2/TRBV6-3

cdr3_nt: TGTGCCAGACCGAACACCATATATTTT
cdr3_aa: CARPNTIYF
d_call: -
j_call: TRBJ1-3
clone_size: few
v_call: TRBV27

cdr3_nt: TGTGCCAGCAGCACCCGACAGCGCATTGGGGGCTACACCTTC
cdr3_aa: CASSTRQRIGGYTF
d_call: -
j_call: TRBJ1-2
clone_size: many
v_call: TRBV7-2

cdr3_nt: TGTGCCAGCAGCCAAGACTTAGGGGAAGCCCAGCATTTT
cdr3_aa: CASSQDLGEAQHF
d_call: -
j_call: TRBJ1-5
clone_size: few
v_call: TRBV3-1

cdr3_nt: TGTGCCAGTAGTATTACAGGGACGGTTGAAGCTTTCTTT
cdr3_aa: CASSITGTVEAFF
d_call: -
j_call: TRBJ1-1
clone_size: -
v_call: TRBV19

cdr3_nt: TGTGCCAGCAGAGGAAGCGGGGGGAACACTGAAGCTTTCTTT
cdr3_aa: CASRGSGGNTEAFF
d_call: -
j_call: TRBJ1-1
clone_size: -
v_call: TRBV7-9

cdr3_nt: TGCAGTGCTCTAGATGGGCGGGATGAGCAGTTCTTC
cdr3_aa: CSALDGRDEQFF
d_call: -
j_call: TRBJ2-1
clone_size: -
v_call: TRBV20-1

cdr3_nt: TGTGCCAGCAGGAGAGGACTAGTCATCAACAATGAGCAGTTCTTC
cdr3_aa: CASRRGLVINNEQFF
d_call: TRBD2
j_call: TRBJ2-1
clone_size: few
v_call: TRBV6-5

cdr3_nt: TGTGCCACCAGCGGGACAGGGGGTTACAATGAGCAGTTCTTC
cdr3_aa: CATSGTGGYNEQFF
d_call: TRBD1
j_call: TRBJ2-1
clone_size: -
v_call: TRBV24-1

cdr3_nt: TGCAGCGTTGGTCTTGAGGACAGGAGCTCCTACGAGCAGTACTTC
cdr3_aa: CSVGLEDRSSYEQYF
d_call: TRBD1
j_call: TRBJ2-7
clone_size: few
v_call: TRBV29-1

cdr3_nt: TGTGCCAGCAGCTTGGACAGGGCCTACAATGAGCAGTTCTTC
cdr3_aa: CASSLDRAYNEQFF
d_call: TRBD1
j_call: TRBJ2-1
clone_size: many
v_call: TRBV5-1

cdr3_nt: TGTGCCAGCAGCACCACAGCGGATACGCAGTATTTT
cdr3_aa: CASSTTADTQYF
d_call: -
j_call: TRBJ2-3
clone_size: few
v_call: TRBV7-2

cdr3_nt: TGTGCCAGCAGCCATGCCCAAGAGACCCAGTACTTC
cdr3_aa: CASSHAQETQYF
d_call: -
j_call: TRBJ2-5
clone_size: -
v_call: TRBV4-2

cdr3_nt: TGTGCCAGCAGCCCTGGACCCCTCAATGAGCAGTTCTTC
cdr3_aa: CASSPGPLNEQFF
d_call: -
j_call: TRBJ2-1
clone_size: few
v_call: TRBV12-3/TRBV12-4

cdr3_nt: TGCAGCGTTGACGGTGACTATGGCTACACCTTC
cdr3_aa: CSVDGDYGYTF
d_call: -
j_call: TRBJ1-2
clone_size: -
v_call: TRBV29-1

cdr3_nt: TGTGCCAGCAGCCCCGTTGGCGGCAATGAGCAGTTCTTC
cdr3_aa: CASSPVGGNEQFF
d_call: -
j_call: TRBJ2-1
clone_size: few
v_call: TRBV7-2

cdr3_nt: TGCAGCGCCCCGAGGAGGGGGGGATATGGCTACACCTTC
cdr3_aa: CSAPRRGGYGYTF
d_call: -
j_call: TRBJ1-2
clone_size: -
v_call: TRBV29-1

cdr3_nt: TGTGCCAGCAGCTTGGGTAATGAGACGGACAGCCATTTTTCCGAGCAGTACTTC
cdr3_aa: CASSLGNETDSHFSEQYF
d_call: -
j_call: TRBJ2-7
clone_size: -
v_call: TRBV5-6

cdr3_nt: TGTGCCAGCAGTATGGGTCGGTTCCAAGAGACCCAGTACTTC
cdr3_aa: CASSMGRFQETQYF
d_call: -
j_call: TRBJ2-5
clone_size: few
v_call: TRBV6-1

cdr3_nt: TGCGCCAGCAGCGGCCCGCGTCCGAGCGGGAGGTCCAATGGGCAGTTCTTC
cdr3_aa: CASSGPRPSGRSNGQFF
d_call: TRBD2
j_call: TRBJ2-1
clone_size: -
v_call: TRBV5-1

cdr3_nt: TGTGCCAGCAGTTACTCCCAGGGGCCTGGGGGCTACACCTTC
cdr3_aa: CASSYSQGPGGYTF
d_call: -
j_call: TRBJ1-2
clone_size: -
v_call: TRBV6-5

cdr3_nt: TGTGCCAGCAGTTACGGGCTAGCGGGGGTCCAAGAGACCCAGTACTTC
cdr3_aa: CASSYGLAGVQETQYF
d_call: TRBD2
j_call: TRBJ2-5
clone_size: -
v_call: TRBV6-6

cdr3_nt: TGCAGTGCTAGAGACGCTTCAGGGGCCAACGTCCTGACTTTC
cdr3_aa: CSARDASGANVLTF
d_call: -
j_call: TRBJ2-6
clone_size: -
v_call: TRBV20-1

cdr3_nt: TGTGCCAGCAGTTTTGCCGGGACAGGGGGCGGCTACACCTTC
cdr3_aa: CASSFAGTGGGYTF
d_call: TRBD1
j_call: TRBJ1-2
clone_size: few
v_call: TRBV12-3/TRBV12-4

cdr3_nt: TGCGCCAGCAGCACCGGAGAGGCATTAGAGACCCAGTACTTC
cdr3_aa: CASSTGEALETQYF
d_call: -
j_call: TRBJ2-5
clone_size: -
v_call: TRBV5-1

cdr3_nt: TGTGCCACCAGTGATGCCTCTAGCGGGGGGGCTATGTTTGGCACAGATACGCAGTATTTT
cdr3_aa: CATSDASSGGAMFGTDTQYF
d_call: TRBD2
j_call: TRBJ2-3
clone_size: few
v_call: TRBV24-1